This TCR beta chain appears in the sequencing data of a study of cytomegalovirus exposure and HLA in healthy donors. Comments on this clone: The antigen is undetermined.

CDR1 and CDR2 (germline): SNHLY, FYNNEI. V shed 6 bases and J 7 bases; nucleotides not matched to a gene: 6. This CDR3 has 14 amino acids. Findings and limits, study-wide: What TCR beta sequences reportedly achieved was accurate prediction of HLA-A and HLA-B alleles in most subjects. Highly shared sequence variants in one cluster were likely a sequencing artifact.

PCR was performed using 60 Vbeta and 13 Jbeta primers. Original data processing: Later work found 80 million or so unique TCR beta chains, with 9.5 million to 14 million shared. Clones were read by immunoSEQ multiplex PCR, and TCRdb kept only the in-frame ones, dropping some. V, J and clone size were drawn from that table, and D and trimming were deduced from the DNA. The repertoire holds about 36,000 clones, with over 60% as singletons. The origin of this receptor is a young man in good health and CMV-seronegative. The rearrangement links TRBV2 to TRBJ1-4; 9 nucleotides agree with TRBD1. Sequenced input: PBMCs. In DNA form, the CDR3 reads TGTGCCAGCAGGGTACAGGGGGCGAGTGAAAAACTGTTTTTT. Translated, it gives CASRVQGASEKLFF. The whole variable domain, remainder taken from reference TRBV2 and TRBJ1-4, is EPEVTQTPSHQVTQMGQEVILRCVPISNHLYFYWYRQILGQKVEFLVSFYNNEISEKSEIFDDQFSVERPDGSNFTLKIRSTKLEDSAMYFCASRVQGASEKLFFGSGTQLSVL.